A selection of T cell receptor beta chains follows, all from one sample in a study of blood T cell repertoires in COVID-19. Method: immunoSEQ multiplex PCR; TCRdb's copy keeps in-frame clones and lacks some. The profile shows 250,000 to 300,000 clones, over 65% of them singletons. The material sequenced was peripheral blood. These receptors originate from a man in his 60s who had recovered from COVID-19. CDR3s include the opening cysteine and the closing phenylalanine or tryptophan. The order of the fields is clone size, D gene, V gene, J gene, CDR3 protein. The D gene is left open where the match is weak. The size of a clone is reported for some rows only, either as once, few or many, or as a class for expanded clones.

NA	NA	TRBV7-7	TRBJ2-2	CASSPQGSGELFF
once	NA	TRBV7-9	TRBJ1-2	CASSLAETGPNYGYTF
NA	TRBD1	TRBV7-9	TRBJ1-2	CASSLDVQDRVNGYTF
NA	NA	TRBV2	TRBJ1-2	CASSWTVANYGYTF
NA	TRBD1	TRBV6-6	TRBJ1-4	CASSSGTGREKLFF
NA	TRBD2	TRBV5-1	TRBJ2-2	CASSNLLAGVVAGELFF
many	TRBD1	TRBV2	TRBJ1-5	CASSELTGDQPQHF
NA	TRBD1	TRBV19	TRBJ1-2	CASTEGALRGYTF
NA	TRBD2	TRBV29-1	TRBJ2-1	CSVDNTLLAGVRNEQFF
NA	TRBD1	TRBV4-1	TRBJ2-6	CASSQEGTVVLSGANVLTF
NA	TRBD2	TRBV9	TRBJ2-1	CASSVRASGIWSDEQFF
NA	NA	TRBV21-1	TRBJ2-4	CASSKDKYRGSPLAKNIQYF
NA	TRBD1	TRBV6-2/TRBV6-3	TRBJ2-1	CASSYPGQGREQFF
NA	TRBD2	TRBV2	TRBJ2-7	CASTEVSGGPYEQYF
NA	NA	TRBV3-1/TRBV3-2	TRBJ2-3	CASSGGSDTQYF
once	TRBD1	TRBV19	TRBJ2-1	CASSIGDREFYEQFF
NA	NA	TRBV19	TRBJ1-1	CASSIEGSGTEAFF
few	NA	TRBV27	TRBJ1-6	CASSFGQAGSPLHF
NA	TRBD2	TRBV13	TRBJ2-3	CASSLKRGASTDTQYF
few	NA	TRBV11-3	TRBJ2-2	CASSPLGSGELFF
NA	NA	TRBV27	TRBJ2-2	CASSLLITGNTGELFF
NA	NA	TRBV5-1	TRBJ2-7	CASSRDSGTSEQYF
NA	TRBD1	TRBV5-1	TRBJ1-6	CASSLDRVGPLHF
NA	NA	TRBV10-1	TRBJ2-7	CAGTGAGASGEQYF
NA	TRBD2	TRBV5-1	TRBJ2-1	CASSLAGLAGGLSNEQFF
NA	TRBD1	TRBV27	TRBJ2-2	CASNRGLNGELFF
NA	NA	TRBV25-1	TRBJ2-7	CASSDAPAGTKYEQYF
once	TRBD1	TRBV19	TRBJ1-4	CASSKHGTGGDRTNEKLFF
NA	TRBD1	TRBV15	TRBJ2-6	CATSRDRGTGANVLTF
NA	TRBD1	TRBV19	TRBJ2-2	CASRGQGNTGELFF
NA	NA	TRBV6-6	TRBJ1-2	CASSYRDTSNYGYTF
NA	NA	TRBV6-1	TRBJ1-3	CASSEGHGGASGNTIYF
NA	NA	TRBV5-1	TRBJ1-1	CASRTGTSTEAFF
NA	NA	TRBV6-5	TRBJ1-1	CASSSRQLNTEAFF
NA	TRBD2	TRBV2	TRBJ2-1	CASLAGTSGIGEQFF
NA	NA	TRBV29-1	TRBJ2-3	CSVSDTQYF
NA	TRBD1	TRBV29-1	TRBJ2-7	CSVRQGVDEQYF
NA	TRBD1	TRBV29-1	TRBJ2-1	CSVDLGTGQNEQFF
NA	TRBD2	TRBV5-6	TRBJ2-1	CASSLYGVSGRYEQFF
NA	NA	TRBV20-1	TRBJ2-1	CSARRDNEQFF
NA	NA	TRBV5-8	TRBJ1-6	CASSLGQPNSPLHF
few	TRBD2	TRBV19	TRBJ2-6	CASSRPGLAPGKGANVLTF
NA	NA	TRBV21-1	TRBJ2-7	CASSPELIVGDRAHEQYF